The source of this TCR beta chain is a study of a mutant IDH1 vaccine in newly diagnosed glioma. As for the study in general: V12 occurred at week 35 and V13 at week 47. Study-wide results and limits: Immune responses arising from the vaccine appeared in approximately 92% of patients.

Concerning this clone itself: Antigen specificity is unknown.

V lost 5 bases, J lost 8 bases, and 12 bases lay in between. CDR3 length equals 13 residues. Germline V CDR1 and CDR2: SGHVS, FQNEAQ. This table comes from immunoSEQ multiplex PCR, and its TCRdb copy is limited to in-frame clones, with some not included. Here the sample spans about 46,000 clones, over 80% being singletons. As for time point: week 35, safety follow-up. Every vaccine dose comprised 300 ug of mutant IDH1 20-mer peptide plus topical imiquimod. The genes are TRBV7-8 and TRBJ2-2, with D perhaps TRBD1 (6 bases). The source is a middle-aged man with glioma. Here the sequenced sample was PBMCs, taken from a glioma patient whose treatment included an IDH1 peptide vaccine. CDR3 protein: CASSVQGRGELFF. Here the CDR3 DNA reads TGTGCCAGCAGCGTCCAGGGGCGGGGGGAGCTGTTTTTT.